This record looks at one TCR beta chain sequence and its context. The data derive from a study of cytomegalovirus exposure and HLA in healthy donors. The PCR had 60 Vbeta and 13 Jbeta primers. Measured with immunoSEQ multiplex PCR; TCRdb has only the in-frame clones, and not every one. The sample contains about 190,000 clones, 82% of which appear only once. The material sequenced was PBMCs. This TCR derives from a woman under 30 in good health and CMV-seronegative.

The CDR3 sequence: CAGQGALGYTF. The CDR3 coding sequence is TGTGCCGGACAGGGGGCGTTGGGCTACACCTTC. This chain connects TRBV7-9 to TRBJ1-2, with TRBD1 matching over 11 bases. The CDR3 totals 11 residues. The germline V gene has CDR1 SEHNR and CDR2 FQNEAQ (reference sequence). The junction had 4 bases not matched to a gene; V was cut back by 11 bases and J by 8 bases.